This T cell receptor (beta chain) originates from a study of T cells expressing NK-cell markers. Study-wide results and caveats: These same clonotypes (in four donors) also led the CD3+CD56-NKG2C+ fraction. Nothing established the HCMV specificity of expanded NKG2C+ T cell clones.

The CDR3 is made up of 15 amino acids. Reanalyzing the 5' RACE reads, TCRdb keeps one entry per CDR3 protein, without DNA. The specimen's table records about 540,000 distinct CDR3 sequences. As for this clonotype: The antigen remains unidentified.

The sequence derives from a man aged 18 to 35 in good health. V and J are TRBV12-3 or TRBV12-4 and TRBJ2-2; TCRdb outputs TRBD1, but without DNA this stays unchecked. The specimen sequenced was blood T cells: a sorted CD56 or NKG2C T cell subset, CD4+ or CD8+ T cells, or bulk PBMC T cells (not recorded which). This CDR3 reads CASRDGTGGRGELFF.